This TCR beta chain stems from a study of T cells in tuberculosis. Study-wide findings and caveats: Shorter CDR3-alpha in active tuberculosis partly drove smaller distances. Selection depended on which cryopreserved specimens were available.

Details on this clone: Antigen specificity is unknown.

Only in-frame clones appear in the TCRdb table, and some are missing; sequencing was by immunoSEQ multiplex PCR. The repertoire holds under 40,000 clones, with roughly 94% as singletons. This CDR3 is 14 amino acids long. Trimming removed 1 base at V and 6 bases at J, with 10 bases between. Germline CDR1 MNHNY, CDR2 SVGAGI (reference sequence). Tuberculin skin test and IGRA determined adolescents' latent tuberculosis status at entry. The clonotype was recovered from a donor between 10 and 29 years old with latent tuberculosis or without tuberculosis infection. The gene calls are TRBV6-6 and TRBJ2-1; TRBD2 might be the D (6 bases). The sequenced sample consisted of PBMCs. This chain's CDR3 is CASSYFTTSNEQFF. Here the CDR3 DNA reads TGTGCCAGCAGTTACTTTACGACTAGCAATGAGCAGTTCTTC.